Given below is one T cell receptor beta chain in context. Its cognate antigen is unknown. This sample is part of a study of cytomegalovirus exposure and HLA in healthy donors. Study-wide context: A subsequent analysis stated that the 110 or so validation repertoires were run on the same platform as the roughly 670 first-cohort repertoires. Study-level results: Subsequent analysis of the roughly 120 validation repertoires found a tendency for first-cohort TCR clusters to co-occur. In vitro assays verified that a few CMV-associated chains recognized CMV antigens specifically.

Produced via immunoSEQ multiplex PCR; TCRdb's table is partial and in-frame only. Among 60,000 to 80,000 clones listed, approximately 86% were seen once. The specimen sequenced was PBMCs. The receptor's source is a man aged 30 to 39 in good health and CMV-seronegative.

The DNA for the CDR3 is TGTGCCACCAGCAGGGGCGGACTCACCGGGGAGCTGTTTTTT. Translated, it gives CATSRGGLTGELFF. The chain couples TRBV15 to TRBJ2-2; TRBD2 might be the D (5 bases). Germline V gene data show CDR1 as LNHNV and CDR2 as YYDKDF (reference sequence). The germline V and J ends were trimmed by 3 bases and 4 bases, with 9 bases remaining between them. The CDR3 is 14 residues long.